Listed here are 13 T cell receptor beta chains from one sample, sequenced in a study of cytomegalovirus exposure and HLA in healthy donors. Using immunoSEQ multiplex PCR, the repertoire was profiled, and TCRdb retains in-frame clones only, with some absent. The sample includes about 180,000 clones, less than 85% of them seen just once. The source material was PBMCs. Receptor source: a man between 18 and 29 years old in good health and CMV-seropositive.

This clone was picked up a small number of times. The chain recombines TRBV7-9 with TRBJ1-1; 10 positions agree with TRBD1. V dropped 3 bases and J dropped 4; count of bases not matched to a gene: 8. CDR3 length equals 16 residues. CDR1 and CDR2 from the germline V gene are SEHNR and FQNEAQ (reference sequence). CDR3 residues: CASSFQPGQGSTEAFF. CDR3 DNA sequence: TGTGCCAGCAGCTTCCAACCGGGACAGGGGAGCACTGAAGCTTTCTTT.

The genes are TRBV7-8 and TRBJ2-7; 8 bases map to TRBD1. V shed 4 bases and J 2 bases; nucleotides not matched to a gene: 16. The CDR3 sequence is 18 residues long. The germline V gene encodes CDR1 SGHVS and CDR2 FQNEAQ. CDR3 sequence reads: CASSSIAGGGFPPYEQYF. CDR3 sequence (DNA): TGTGCCAGCAGCTCGATTGCAGGGGGCGGTTTCCCTCCCTACGAGCAGTACTTC.

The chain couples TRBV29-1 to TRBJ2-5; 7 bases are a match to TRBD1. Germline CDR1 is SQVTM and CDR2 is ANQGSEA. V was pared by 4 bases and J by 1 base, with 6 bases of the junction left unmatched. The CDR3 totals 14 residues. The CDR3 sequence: CSVGSGTVQETQYF. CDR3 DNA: TGCAGCGTTGGGAGTGGGACAGTCCAAGAGACCCAGTACTTC.

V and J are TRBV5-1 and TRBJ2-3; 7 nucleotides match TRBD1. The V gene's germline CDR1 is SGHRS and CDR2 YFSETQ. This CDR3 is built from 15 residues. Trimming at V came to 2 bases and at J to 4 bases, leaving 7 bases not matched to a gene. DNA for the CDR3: TGCGCCAGCAGCTTACAGGGGTTTGATTCAGATACGCAGTATTTT. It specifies CASSLQGFDSDTQYF.

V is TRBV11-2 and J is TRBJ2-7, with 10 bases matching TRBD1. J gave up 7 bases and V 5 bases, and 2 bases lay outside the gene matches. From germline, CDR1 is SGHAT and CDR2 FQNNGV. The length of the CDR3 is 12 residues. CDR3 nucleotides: TGTGCCAGCAGCCGGGACAGGGGTGAGCAGTACTTC. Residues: CASSRDRGEQYF.

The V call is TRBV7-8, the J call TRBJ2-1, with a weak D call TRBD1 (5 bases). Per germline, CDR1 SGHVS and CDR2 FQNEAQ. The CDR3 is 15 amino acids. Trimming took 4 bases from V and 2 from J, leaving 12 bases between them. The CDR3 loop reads CASSSSVDTYNEQFF. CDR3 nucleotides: TGTGCCAGCAGCTCGTCCGTGGACACCTACAATGAGCAGTTCTTC.

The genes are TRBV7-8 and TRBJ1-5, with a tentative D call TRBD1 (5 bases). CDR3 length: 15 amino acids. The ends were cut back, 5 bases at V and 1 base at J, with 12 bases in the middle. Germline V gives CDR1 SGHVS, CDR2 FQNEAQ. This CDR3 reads CASSPDGGSNQPQHF. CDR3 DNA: TGTGCCAGCAGCCCAGATGGGGGGAGCAATCAGCCCCAGCATTTT.

CDR3 coding DNA: TGTGCCAGCAGCAGAATCGGACAGGGCCGCTACGAGCAGTACTTC. It is translated as CASSRIGQGRYEQYF. The gene calls are TRBV11-2 and TRBJ2-7; 8 positions agree with TRBD1. Germline-derived CDR1 and CDR2 are SGHAT and FQNNGV. The ends lost 5 bases at V and 3 bases at J; junction bases unmatched: 9. CDR3 length equals 15 residues.

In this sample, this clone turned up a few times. The DNA of the CDR3 is TGCGCCAGCAGCCATCCGGGACAGGGTGATTACGAGCAGTACTTC. This codes for CASSHPGQGDYEQYF. The chain uses TRBV4-1 and TRBJ2-7; the match to TRBD1 covers 9 bases. CDR1 and CDR2 (germline): MGHRA, YSYEKL. J was trimmed by 4 bases and V by 3 bases; bases with no gene match: 7. This CDR3 contains 15 residues.

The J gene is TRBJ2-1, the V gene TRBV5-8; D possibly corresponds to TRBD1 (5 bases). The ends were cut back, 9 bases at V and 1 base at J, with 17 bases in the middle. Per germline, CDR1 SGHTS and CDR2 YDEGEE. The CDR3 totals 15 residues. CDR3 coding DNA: TGTGCCACCTCTATACAGGTCCTATCCTACAATGAGCAGTTCTTC. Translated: CATSIQVLSYNEQFF.

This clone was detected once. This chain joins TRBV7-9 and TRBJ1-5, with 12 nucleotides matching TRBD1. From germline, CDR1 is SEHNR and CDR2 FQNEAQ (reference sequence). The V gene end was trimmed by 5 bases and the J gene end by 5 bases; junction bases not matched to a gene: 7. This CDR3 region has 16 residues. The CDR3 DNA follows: TGTGCCAGCAGCCCAGGGACAGGGGGCACGGATCAGCCCCAGCATTTT. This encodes CASSPGTGGTDQPQHF.

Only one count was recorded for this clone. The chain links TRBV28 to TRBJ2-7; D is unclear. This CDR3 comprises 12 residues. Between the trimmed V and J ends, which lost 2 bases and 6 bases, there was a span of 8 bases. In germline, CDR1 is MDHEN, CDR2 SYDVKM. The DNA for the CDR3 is TGTGCCAGCAGTTTAACTCCTCTCGAGCAGTACTTC. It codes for CASSLTPLEQYF.

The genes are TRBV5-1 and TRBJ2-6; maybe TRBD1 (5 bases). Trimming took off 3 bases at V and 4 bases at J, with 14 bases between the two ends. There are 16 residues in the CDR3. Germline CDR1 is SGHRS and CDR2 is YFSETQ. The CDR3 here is CASSSSQGVGANVLTF. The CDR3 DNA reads TGCGCCAGCAGCTCTTCCCAGGGTGTGGGGGCCAACGTCCTGACTTTC. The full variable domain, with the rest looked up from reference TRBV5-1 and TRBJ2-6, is KAGVTQTPRYLIKTRGQQVTLSCSPISGHRSVSWYQQTPGQGLQFLFEYFSETQRNKGNFPGRFSGRQFSNSRSEMNVSTLELGDSALYLCASSSSQGVGANVLTFGAGSRLTVL.